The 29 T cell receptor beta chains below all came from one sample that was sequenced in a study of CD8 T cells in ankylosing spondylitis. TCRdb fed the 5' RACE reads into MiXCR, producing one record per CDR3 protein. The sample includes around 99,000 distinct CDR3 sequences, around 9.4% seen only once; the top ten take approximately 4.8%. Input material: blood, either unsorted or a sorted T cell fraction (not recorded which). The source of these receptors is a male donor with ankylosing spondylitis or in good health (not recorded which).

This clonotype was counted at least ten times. The CDR3 reads CASSRTGGNQPQHF. CDR3 in DNA: TGTGCCAGCAGTCGGACAGGCGGCAATCAGCCCCAGCATTTT. The gene calls are TRBV12-3 or TRBV12-4 and TRBJ1-5, with 7 bases fitting TRBD1. The V and J ends lost 5 bases and 2 bases, in that order; junction bases with no gene match: 3. The CDR3 contains 14 residues.

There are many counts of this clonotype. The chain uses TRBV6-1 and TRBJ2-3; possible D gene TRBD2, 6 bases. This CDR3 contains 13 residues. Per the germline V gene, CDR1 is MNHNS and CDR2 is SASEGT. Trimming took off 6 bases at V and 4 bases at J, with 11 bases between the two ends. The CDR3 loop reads CASSQPGADTQYF. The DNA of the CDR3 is TGTGCCAGCAGCCAACCGGGGGCAGATACGCAGTATTTT.

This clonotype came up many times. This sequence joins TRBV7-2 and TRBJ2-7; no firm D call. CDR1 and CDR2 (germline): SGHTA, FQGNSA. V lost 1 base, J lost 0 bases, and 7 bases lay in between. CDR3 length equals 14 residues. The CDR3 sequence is CASSLVADSYEQYF. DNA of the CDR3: TGTGCCAGCAGCTTAGTTGCTGACTCCTACGAGCAGTACTTC.

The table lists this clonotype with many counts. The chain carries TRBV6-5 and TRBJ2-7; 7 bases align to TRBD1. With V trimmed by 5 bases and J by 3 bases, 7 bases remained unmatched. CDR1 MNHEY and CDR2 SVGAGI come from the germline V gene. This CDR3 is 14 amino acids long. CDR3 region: CASSRQGVGYEQYF. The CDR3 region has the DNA TGTGCCAGCAGTAGACAGGGTGTTGGCTACGAGCAGTACTTC.

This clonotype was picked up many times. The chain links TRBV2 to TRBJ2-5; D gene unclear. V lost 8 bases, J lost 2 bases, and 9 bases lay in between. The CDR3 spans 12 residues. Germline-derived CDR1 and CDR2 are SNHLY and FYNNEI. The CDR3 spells CASLLRQETQYF. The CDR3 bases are TGTGCCAGCCTGCTGCGTCAAGAGACCCAGTACTTC.

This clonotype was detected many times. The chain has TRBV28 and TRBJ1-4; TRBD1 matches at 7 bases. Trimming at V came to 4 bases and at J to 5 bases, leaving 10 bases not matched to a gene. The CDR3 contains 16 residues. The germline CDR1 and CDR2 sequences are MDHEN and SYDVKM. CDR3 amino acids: CASSSGTALLNEKLFF. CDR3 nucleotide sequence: TGTGCCAGCAGTTCCGGGACAGCTCTTTTGAATGAAAAACTGTTTTTT.

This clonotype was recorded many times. CDR3 protein: CASSSGTSGTDTQYF. CDR3 in DNA: TGTGCCAGCAGTTCCGGGACTAGCGGCACAGATACGCAGTATTTT. The chain is built from TRBV27 and TRBJ2-3; 10 bases match TRBD2. Germline V gene lookup returns CDR1 MNHEY and CDR2 SMNVEV (reference sequence). The CDR3 spans 15 residues. J was trimmed by 1 base and V by 4 bases; bases with no gene match: 2.

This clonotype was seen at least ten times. CDR3 DNA: TGTGCCAGCAGCTTGACCGCGGGGGCCAAAAACATTCAGTACTTC. Amino acids: CASSLTAGAKNIQYF. The chain links TRBV7-2 to TRBJ2-4, with D perhaps matching TRBD2 (6 bases). Germline CDR1 SGHTA, CDR2 FQGNSA. V was pared by 3 bases and J by 1 base, with 10 bases between. This CDR3 contains 15 residues.

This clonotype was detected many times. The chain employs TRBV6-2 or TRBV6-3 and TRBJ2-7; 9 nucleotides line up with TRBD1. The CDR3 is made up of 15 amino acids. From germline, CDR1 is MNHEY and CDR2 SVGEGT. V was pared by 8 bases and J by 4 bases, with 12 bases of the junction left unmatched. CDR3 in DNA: TGTGCCAGCGATAATTCGGGACAGGGAGAGTACGAGCAGTACTTC. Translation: CASDNSGQGEYEQYF.

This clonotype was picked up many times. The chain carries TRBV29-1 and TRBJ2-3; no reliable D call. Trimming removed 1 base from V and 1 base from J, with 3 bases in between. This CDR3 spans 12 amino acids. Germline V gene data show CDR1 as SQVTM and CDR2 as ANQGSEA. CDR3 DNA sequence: TGCAGCGTTGAAGCGGGCACAGATACGCAGTATTTT. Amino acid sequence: CSVEAGTDTQYF.

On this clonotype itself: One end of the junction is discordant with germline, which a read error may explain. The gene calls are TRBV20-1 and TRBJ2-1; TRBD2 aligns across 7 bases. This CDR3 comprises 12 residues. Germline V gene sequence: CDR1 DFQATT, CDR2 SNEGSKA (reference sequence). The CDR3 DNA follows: TGCAGTGCAAGAGCGGGGTACAATGAGCAGTTCTTC. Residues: CSARAGYNEQFF.

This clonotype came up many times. The CDR3 DNA sequence: TGTGCCAGCACCTTCGACACTTTACAAGAGACCCAGTACTTC. It specifies CASTFDTLQETQYF. V gene TRBV7-8 combines with J gene TRBJ2-5; D gene uncertain. The CDR3 is made up of 14 amino acids. V dropped 7 bases and J dropped 2 bases, with 14 bases sitting between them. Looked up from germline, CDR1 is SGHVS and CDR2 is FQNEAQ.

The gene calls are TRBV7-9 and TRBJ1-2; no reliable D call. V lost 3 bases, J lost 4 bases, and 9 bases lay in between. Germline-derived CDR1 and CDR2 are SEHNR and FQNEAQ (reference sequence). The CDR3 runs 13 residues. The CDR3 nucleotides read TGTGCCAGCAGCTTTGTGACCCCCTATGGCTACACCTTC. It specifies CASSFVTPYGYTF.

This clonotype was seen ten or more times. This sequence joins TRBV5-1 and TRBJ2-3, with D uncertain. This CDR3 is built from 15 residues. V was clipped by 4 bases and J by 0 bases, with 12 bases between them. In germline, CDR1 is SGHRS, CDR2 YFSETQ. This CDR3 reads CASSDGSPSTDTQYF. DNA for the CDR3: TGCGCCAGCAGCGATGGAAGCCCGAGCACAGATACGCAGTATTTT.

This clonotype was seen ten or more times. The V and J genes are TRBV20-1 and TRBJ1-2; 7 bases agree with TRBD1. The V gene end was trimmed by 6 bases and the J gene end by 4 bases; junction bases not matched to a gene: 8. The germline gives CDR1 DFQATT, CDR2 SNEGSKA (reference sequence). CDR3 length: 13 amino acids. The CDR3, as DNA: TGCAGTGCGGGGGACAGAATCGGCTATGGCTACACCTTC. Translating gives CSAGDRIGYGYTF.

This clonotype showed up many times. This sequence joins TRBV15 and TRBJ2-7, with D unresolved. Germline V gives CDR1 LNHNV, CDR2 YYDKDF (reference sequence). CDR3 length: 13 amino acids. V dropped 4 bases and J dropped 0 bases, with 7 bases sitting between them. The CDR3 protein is CATSTGYSYEQYF. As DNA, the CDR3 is TGTGCCACCAGCACCGGATACTCCTACGAGCAGTACTTC.

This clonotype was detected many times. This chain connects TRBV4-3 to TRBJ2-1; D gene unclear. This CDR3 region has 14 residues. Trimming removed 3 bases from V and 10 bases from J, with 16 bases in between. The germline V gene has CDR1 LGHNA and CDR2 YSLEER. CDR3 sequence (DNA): TGCGCCAGCAGCCAGGGCCTCCCCCCAAGGGAGCAGTTCTTC. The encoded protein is CASSQGLPPREQFF.

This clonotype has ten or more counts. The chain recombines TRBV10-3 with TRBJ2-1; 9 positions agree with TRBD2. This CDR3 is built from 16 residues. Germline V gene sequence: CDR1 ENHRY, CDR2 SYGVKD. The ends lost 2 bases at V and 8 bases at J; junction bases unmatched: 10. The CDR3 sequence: CAISEGLAGDGYEQFF. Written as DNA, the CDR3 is TGTGCCATCAGTGAGGGGTTAGCGGGGGATGGCTATGAGCAGTTCTTC.

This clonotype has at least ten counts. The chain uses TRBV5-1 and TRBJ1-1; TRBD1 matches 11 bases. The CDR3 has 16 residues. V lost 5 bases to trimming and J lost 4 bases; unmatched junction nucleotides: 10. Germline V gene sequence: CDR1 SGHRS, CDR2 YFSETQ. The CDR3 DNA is TGCGCCAGCAGACGGACAGGGGGCATTTTGGGCACTGAAGCTTTCTTT. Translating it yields CASRRTGGILGTEAFF.

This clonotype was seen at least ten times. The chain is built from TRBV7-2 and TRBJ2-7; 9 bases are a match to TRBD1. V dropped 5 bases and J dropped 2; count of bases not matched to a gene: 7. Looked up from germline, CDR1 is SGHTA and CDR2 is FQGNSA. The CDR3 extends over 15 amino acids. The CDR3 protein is CASSLGTGQAYEQYF. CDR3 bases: TGTGCCAGCAGCCTCGGGACAGGGCAAGCCTACGAGCAGTACTTC.

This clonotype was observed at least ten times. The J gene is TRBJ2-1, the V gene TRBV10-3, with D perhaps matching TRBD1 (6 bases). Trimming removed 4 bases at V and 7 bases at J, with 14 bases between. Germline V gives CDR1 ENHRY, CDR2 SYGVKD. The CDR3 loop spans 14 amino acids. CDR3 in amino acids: CAISGGLAGNEQFF. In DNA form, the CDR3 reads TGTGCCATCAGTGGGGGGCTAGCCGGTAATGAGCAGTTCTTC.

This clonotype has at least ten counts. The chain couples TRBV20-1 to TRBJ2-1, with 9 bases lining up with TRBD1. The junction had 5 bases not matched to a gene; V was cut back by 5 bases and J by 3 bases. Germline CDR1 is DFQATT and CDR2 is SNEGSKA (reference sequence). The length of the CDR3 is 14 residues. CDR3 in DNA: TGCAGTGCTCCTAGACAGGGGGTCTACAATGAGCAGTTCTTC. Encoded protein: CSAPRQGVYNEQFF.

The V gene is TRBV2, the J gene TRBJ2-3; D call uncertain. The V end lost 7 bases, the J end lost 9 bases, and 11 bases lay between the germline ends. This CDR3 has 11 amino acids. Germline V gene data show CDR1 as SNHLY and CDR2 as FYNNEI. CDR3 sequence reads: CASKVLRTQYF. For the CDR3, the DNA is TGTGCCAGCAAGGTACTGCGCACGCAGTATTTT.

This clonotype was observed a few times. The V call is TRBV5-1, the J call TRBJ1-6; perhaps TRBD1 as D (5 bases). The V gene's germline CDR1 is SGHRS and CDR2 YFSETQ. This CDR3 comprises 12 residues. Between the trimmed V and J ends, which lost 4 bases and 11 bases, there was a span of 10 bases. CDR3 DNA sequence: TGCGCCAGCAGCCCATCGGGACCACCCCTCCACTTT. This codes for CASSPSGPPLHF.

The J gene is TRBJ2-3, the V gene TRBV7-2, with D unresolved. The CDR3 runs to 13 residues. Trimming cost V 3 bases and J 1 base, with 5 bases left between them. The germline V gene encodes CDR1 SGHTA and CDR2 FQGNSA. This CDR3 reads CASSFSRTDTQYF. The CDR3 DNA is TGTGCCAGCAGCTTTAGCCGCACAGATACGCAGTATTTT.

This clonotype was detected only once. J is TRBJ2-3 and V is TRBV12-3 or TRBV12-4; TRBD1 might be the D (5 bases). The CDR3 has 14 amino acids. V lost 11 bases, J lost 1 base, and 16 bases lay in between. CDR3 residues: CAGKGSGRTDTQYF. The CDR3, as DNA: TGTGCCGGCAAGGGATCAGGGCGCACAGATACGCAGTATTTT.

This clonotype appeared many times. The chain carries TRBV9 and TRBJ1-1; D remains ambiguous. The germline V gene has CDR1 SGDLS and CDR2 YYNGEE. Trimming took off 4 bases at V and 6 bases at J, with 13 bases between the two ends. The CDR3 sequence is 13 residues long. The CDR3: CASSRSNVAEAFF. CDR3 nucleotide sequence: TGTGCCAGCAGCCGGTCCAACGTGGCTGAAGCTTTCTTT.

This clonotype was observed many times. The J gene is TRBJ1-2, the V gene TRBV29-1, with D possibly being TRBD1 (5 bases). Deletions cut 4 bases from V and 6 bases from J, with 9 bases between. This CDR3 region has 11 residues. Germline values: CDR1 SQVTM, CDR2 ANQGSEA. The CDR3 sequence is CSVGEGNGYTF. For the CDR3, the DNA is TGCAGCGTTGGCGAGGGGAATGGCTACACCTTC.

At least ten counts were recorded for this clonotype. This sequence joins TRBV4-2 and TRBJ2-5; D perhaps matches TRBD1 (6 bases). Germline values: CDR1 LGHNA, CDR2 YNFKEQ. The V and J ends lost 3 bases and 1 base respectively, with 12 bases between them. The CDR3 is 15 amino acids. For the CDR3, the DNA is TGTGCCAGCAGCCAGGACGGACAGAGCCAAGAGACCCAGTACTTC. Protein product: CASSQDGQSQETQYF.